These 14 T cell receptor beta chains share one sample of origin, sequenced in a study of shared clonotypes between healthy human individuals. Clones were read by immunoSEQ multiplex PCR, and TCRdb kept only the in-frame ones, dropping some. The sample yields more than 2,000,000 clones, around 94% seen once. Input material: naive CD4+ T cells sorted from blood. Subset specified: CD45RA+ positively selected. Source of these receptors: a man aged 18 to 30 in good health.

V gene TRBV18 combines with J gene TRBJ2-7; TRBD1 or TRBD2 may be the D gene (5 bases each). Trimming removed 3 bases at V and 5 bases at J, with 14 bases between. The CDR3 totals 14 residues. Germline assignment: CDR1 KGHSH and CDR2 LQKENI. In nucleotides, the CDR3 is TGTGCCAGCTCACCGGTCCTGGGGGTCCACGAGCAGTACTTC. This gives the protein CASSPVLGVHEQYF.

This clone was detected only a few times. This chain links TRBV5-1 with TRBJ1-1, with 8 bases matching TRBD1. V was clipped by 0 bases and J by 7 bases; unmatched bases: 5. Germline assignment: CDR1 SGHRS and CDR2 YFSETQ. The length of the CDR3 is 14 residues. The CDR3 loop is CASSLVSGTGEAFF. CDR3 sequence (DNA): TGCGCCAGCAGCTTGGTTTCCGGGACAGGTGAAGCTTTCTTT.

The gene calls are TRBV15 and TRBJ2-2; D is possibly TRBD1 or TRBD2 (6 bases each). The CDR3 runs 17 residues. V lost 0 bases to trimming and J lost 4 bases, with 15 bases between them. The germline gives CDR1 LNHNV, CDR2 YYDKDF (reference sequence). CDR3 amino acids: CATSRDWGAETTGELFF. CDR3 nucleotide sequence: TGTGCCACCAGCAGAGATTGGGGGGCAGAAACCACCGGGGAGCTGTTTTTT.

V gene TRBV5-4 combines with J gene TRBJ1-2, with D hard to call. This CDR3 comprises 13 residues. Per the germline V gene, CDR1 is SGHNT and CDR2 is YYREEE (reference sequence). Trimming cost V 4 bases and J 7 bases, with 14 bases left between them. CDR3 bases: TGTGCCAGCAGCCTTGCGGCGGTCGCTGGCTACACCTTC. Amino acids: CASSLAAVAGYTF.

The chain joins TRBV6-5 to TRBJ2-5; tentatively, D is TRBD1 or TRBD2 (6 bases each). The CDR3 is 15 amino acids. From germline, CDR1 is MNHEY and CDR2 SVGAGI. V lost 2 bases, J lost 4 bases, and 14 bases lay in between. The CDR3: CASSYSPGARETQYF. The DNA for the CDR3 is TGTGCCAGCAGTTACAGTCCGGGGGCACGAGAGACCCAGTACTTC.

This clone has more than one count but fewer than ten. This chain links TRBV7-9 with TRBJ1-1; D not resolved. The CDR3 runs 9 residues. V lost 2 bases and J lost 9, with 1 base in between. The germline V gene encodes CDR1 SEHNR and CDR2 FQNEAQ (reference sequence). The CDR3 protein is CASSLKAFF. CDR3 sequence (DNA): TGTGCCAGCAGCTTAAAAGCTTTCTTT.

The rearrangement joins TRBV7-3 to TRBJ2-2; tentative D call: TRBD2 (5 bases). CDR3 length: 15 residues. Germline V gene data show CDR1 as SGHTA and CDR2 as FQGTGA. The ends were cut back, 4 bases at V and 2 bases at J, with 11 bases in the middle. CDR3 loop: CASSYDGVNTGELFF. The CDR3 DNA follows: TGTGCCAGCAGCTATGACGGGGTTAACACCGGGGAGCTGTTTTTT.

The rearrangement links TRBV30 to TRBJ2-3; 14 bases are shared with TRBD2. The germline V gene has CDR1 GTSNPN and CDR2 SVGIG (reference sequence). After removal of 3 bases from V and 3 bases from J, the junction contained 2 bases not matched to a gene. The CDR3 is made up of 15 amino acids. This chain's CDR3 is CAWSGTSGRTDTQYF. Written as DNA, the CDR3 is TGTGCCTGGAGCGGGACTAGCGGGAGAACAGATACGCAGTATTTT.

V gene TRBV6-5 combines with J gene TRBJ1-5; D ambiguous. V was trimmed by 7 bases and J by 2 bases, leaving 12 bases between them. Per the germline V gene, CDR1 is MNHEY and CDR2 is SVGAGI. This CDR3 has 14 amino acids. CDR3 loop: CASTRSPGNQPQHF. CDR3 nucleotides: TGTGCCAGCACCCGCAGTCCTGGCAATCAGCCCCAGCATTTT.

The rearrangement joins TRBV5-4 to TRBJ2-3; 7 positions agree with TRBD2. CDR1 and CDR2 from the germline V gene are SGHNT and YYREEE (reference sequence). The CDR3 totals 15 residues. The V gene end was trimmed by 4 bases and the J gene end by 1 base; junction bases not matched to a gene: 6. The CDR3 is CASSVSAGGTDTQYF. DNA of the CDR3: TGTGCCAGCAGCGTTTCGGCGGGGGGCACAGATACGCAGTATTTT.

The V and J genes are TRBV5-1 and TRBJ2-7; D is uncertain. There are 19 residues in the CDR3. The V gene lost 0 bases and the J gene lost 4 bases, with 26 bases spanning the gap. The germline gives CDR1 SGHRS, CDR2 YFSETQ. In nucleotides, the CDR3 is TGCGCCAGCAGCTTGGCACAGCTCAATGACCCTATTTTTCCGTACGAGCAGTACTTC. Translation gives CASSLAQLNDPIFPYEQYF. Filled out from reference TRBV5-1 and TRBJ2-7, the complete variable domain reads KAGVTQTPRYLIKTRGQQVTLSCSPISGHRSVSWYQQTPGQGLQFLFEYFSETQRNKGNFPGRFSGRQFSNSRSEMNVSTLELGDSALYLCASSLAQLNDPIFPYEQYFGPGTRLTVT.

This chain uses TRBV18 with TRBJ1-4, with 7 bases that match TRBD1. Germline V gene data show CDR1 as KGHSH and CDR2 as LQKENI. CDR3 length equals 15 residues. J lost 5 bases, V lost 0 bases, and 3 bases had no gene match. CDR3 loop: CASSPPEGQNEKLFF. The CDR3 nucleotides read TGTGCCAGCTCACCACCGGAGGGACAGAATGAAAAACTGTTTTTT.

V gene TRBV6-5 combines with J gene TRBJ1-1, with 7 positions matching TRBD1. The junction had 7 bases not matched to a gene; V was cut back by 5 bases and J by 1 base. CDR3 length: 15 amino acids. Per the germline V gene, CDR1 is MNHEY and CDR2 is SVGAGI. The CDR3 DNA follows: TGTGCCAGCAGTCGACCGACAGGGAGGAACACTGAAGCTTTCTTT. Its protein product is CASSRPTGRNTEAFF.

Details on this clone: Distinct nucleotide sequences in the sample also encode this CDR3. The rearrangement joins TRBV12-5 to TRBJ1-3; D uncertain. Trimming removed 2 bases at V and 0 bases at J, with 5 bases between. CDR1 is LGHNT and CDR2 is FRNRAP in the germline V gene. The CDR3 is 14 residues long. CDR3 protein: CASGLTGSGNTIYF. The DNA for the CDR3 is TGTGCTAGTGGTTTGACGGGCTCTGGAAACACCATATATTTT. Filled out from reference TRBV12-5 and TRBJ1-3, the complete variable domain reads DARVTQTPRHKVTEMGQEVTMRCQPILGHNTVFWYRQTMMQGLELLAYFRNRAPLDDSGMPKDRFSAEMPDATLATLKIQPSEPRDSAVYFCASGLTGSGNTIYFGEGSWLTVV.